This TCR beta chain was observed in a study of cytomegalovirus exposure and HLA in healthy donors. Findings and limits, study-wide: Confirmation was obtained in vitro that a few CMV-associated chains are specific for CMV antigens. Cytomegalovirus status was reportedly diagnosed by the classifier with high sensitivity and specificity. The study flagged about 150 TCR beta chains as cytomegalovirus-associated.

Measured with immunoSEQ multiplex PCR; TCRdb has only the in-frame clones, and not every one. The data show 150,000 to 200,000 clones, 87% seen once. The count of this clone is one. The antigen remains undetermined. The donors were part of the validation cohort of 120 or so subjects. That cohort was separate from the first cohort, which comprised 670 or so subjects. Germline V CDR1 and CDR2: SGHNT, YYREEE (reference sequence). The CDR3 covers 13 residues. Trimming cost V 3 bases and J 0 bases, with 5 bases left between them. Sequencing used PBMCs. The chain couples TRBV5-4 to TRBJ2-3, with D hard to call. This TCR was sampled from a woman aged 25 to 39 in good health and CMV-seronegative. CDR3 protein: CASSSTSTDTQYF. The CDR3 DNA sequence: TGTGCCAGCAGCTCTACTAGCACAGATACGCAGTATTTT. The full variable domain, in which reference TRBV5-4 and TRBJ2-3 provide the parts outside the CDR3, is ETGVTQSPTHLIKTRGQQVTLRCSSQSGHNTVSWYQQALGQGPQFIFQYYREEENGRGNFPPRFSGLQFPNYSSELNVNALELDDSALYLCASSSTSTDTQYFGPGTRLTVL.